Below are 31 T cell receptor beta chains sequenced from a single sample in a study of immune cell composition in non-small cell lung cancer. Method: immunoSEQ multiplex PCR; TCRdb's copy keeps in-frame clones and lacks some. In the table there are fewer than 5,000 clones, roughly two thirds of which are singletons. Normal lung was sampled as far from the tumour as possible, at least 3 cm. Sequenced sample: non-adjacent lung tissue. Receptors originate from a human donor with non-small cell lung cancer.

The chain carries TRBV19 and TRBJ1-5, with D perhaps matching TRBD1 (6 bases). Trimming cost V 4 bases and J 3 bases, with 10 bases left between them. Germline loops: CDR1 LNHDA, CDR2 SQIVND (reference sequence). This CDR3 comprises 14 residues. The CDR3 sequence is CASSTQGFNQPQHF. DNA of the CDR3: TGTGCCAGTAGTACTCAGGGGTTCAATCAGCCCCAGCATTTT.

The chain is built from TRBV7-2 and TRBJ2-1, with 10 bases fitting TRBD2. Germline CDR1 and CDR2: SGHTA and FQGNSA. The ends lost 4 bases at V and 4 bases at J; junction bases unmatched: 4. The CDR3 spans 15 residues. This CDR3 is CASSSTSGQYNEQFF. CDR3 coding DNA: TGTGCCAGCAGCTCGACTAGCGGGCAGTACAATGAGCAGTTCTTC. The entire variable domain, with the rest obtained from reference TRBV7-2 and TRBJ2-1, is as follows: GAGVSQSPSNKVTEKGKDVELRCDPISGHTALYWYRQSLGQGLEFLIYFQGNSAPDKSGLPSDRFSAERTGGSVSTLTIQRTQQEDSAVYLCASSSTSGQYNEQFFGPGTRLTVL.

V is TRBV5-1 and J is TRBJ2-1; D might be TRBD1 (6 bases). Germline V lookup: CDR1 SGHRS, CDR2 YFSETQ. Trimming removed 4 bases at V and 3 bases at J, with 14 bases between. The CDR3 has 15 residues. The CDR3 region is CASSPQGSNYNEQFF. Here the CDR3 DNA reads TGCGCCAGCAGCCCCCAGGGGTCTAACTACAATGAGCAGTTCTTC.

The chain uses TRBV6-1 and TRBJ2-1, with D possibly matching TRBD2 (7 bases). Between the trimmed V and J ends, which lost 6 bases and 9 bases, there was a span of 24 bases. The CDR3 loop spans 16 amino acids. CDR1 MNHNS and CDR2 SASEGT come from the germline V gene. CDR3 residues: CASSESGGGASSEQFF. CDR3 sequence (DNA): TGTGCCAGCAGCGAATCCGGTGGGGGGGCATCATCTGAGCAGTTCTTC.

CDR3 loop: CASSYWGLTGDTQYF. The CDR3 nucleotides read TGTGCCAGCAGCTACTGGGGGCTTACGGGAGATACGCAGTATTTT. The chain has TRBV5-6 and TRBJ2-3; tentative D call: TRBD1 (6 bases). CDR1 and CDR2 from the germline V gene are SGHDT and YYEEEE. The CDR3 covers 15 residues. V shed 3 bases and J shed 5 bases, with 16 bases lying between them.

The rearrangement links TRBV7-3 to TRBJ1-1; D ambiguous. The CDR3 consists of 13 residues. Germline CDR1 is SGHTA and CDR2 is FQGTGA. The germline V and J ends were trimmed by 6 bases and 0 bases, with 8 bases remaining between them. The CDR3 nucleotides are TGTGCCAGCAGGGAGGAGGTGAACACTGAAGCTTTCTTT. Translating gives CASREEVNTEAFF.

The count of this clone is one. At one of its ends the junction is not consistent with the germline gene, which may arise from a read error. The chain has TRBV7-9 and TRBJ1-4; no clear D. Germline V lookup: CDR1 SEHNR, CDR2 FQNEAQ (reference sequence). The CDR3 loop spans 16 amino acids. The CDR3 DNA is TGCGCCAGCAGCCAAGATCTCGGGGCAACTAATGAAAAACTGTTTTTT. Translated, it gives CASSQDLGATNEKLFF.

V is TRBV7-8 and J is TRBJ1-2, with 7 bases fitting TRBD1. CDR3 size: 15 residues. Trimming cost V 5 bases and J 3 bases; bases outside gene matches: 9. CDR1 is SGHVS and CDR2 is FQNEAQ in the germline V gene. CDR3 coding DNA: TGTGCCAGCAGCCTGACGGACAGGACAGACTATGGCTACACCTTC. Translated, it gives CASSLTDRTDYGYTF.

By frequency in the sample, this clone is large. The CDR3 reads CASRGTGDYGYTF. The DNA for the CDR3 is TGTGCCAGCAGGGGAACAGGGGACTATGGCTACACCTTC. The chain uses TRBV6-6 and TRBJ1-2; 7 bases are shared with TRBD1. The CDR3 has 13 amino acids. Germline CDR1 MNHNY, CDR2 SVGAGI (reference sequence). The V segment lost 6 bases and the J segment 3 bases; nucleotides outside the gene matches: 4.

This clone appeared a single time. The chain carries TRBV18 and TRBJ1-1, with 7 bases lining up with TRBD1. Trimming at V came to 4 bases and at J to 0 bases, leaving 5 bases not matched to a gene. Per the germline V gene, CDR1 is KGHSH and CDR2 is LQKENI. The CDR3 length is 15 residues. In DNA, the CDR3 is TGTGCCAGCTCACAGTCAGGGGGACTGAACACTGAAGCTTTCTTT. Protein product: CASSQSGGLNTEAFF.

The V and J genes are TRBV2 and TRBJ2-1; 8 nucleotides line up with TRBD2. V gave up 2 bases and J gave up 6 bases; unmatched junction bases: 6. The CDR3 consists of 15 residues. CDR1 SNHLY and CDR2 FYNNEI come from the germline V gene. The CDR3, as DNA: TGTGCCAGCAGTGAATACGGGACTAGGGGCAATGAGCAGTTCTTC. It encodes CASSEYGTRGNEQFF.

This clone was detected a few times. This chain links TRBV6-5 with TRBJ2-5, with 8 bases aligning to TRBD1. V dropped 0 bases and J dropped 5; count of bases not matched to a gene: 5. Germline V gene lookup returns CDR1 MNHEY and CDR2 SVGAGI. The length of the CDR3 is 15 residues. This CDR3 reads CASSYSAGGEETQYF. The CDR3 DNA reads as TGTGCCAGCAGTTACTCGGCAGGGGGCGAGGAGACCCAGTACTTC.

CDR3 residues: CASSQGQDFYGYTF. The CDR3, as DNA: TGCGCCAGCAGCCAAGGACAGGACTTCTATGGCTACACCTTC. The chain couples TRBV4-1 to TRBJ1-2; D is perhaps TRBD1 (6 bases). Trimming took off 1 base at V and 4 bases at J, with 10 bases between the two ends. The germline gives CDR1 MGHRA, CDR2 YSYEKL. CDR3 length: 14 residues.

The J gene is TRBJ2-3, the V gene TRBV7-8; 10 positions match TRBD2. Germline CDR1 and CDR2: SGHVS and FQNEAQ. V shed 5 bases and J 3 bases; nucleotides not matched to a gene: 5. CDR3 length: 15 residues. For the CDR3, the DNA is TGTGCCAGCAGCCAAGGTAGCGGGAGGACAGATACGCAGTATTTT. This sequence encodes CASSQGSGRTDTQYF.

The V gene is TRBV28, the J gene TRBJ2-7; a weak D match, TRBD2 (5 bases). V lost 6 bases, J lost 5 bases, and 17 bases lay in between. The length of the CDR3 is 14 residues. Germline V gene sequence: CDR1 MDHEN, CDR2 SYDVKM. CDR3 region: CASSTHGRGDEQYF. CDR3 DNA sequence: TGTGCCAGCAGCACACACGGCCGGGGTGACGAGCAGTACTTC.

The table lists this clone with a few counts. The V call is TRBV9, the J call TRBJ2-2; D may be TRBD1 (6 bases). Germline V gives CDR1 SGDLS, CDR2 YYNGEE. Trimming left V 3 bases short and J 3 bases short, with 12 bases between. The CDR3 extends over 15 amino acids. The CDR3 region has the DNA TGTGCCAGCAGCGAAAATCAGGGGTACACCGGGGAGCTGTTTTTT. Its translation: CASSENQGYTGELFF.

The chain is built from TRBV5-5 and TRBJ2-6; D is possibly TRBD2 (5 bases). V was trimmed by 0 bases and J by 4 bases, leaving 11 bases between them. The CDR3 runs 16 residues. Germline V gene sequence: CDR1 SGHKS, CDR2 YYEKEE (reference sequence). The CDR3 loop reads CASSLALSGGANVLTF. The DNA for the CDR3 is TGTGCCAGCAGCTTGGCTCTGTCGGGAGGGGCCAACGTCCTGACTTTC.

V gene TRBV4-3 combines with J gene TRBJ1-4; D gene unclear. The CDR3 runs 17 residues. Germline V lookup: CDR1 LGHNA, CDR2 YSLEER. V was pared by 0 bases and J by 1 base, with 12 bases between. For the CDR3, the DNA is TGCGCCAGCAGCCAAGAAATGTTCGGTGGAACTAATGAAAAACTGTTTTTT. This codes for CASSQEMFGGTNEKLFF.

J is TRBJ1-1 and V is TRBV29-1, with D perhaps matching TRBD1 (6 bases). V lost 1 base and J lost 1, with 10 bases in between. The germline V gene encodes CDR1 SQVTM and CDR2 ANQGSEA. The CDR3 consists of 14 residues. In DNA form, the CDR3 reads TGCAGCGTTGAAGCAGGGGAGTGGAACACTGAAGCTTTCTTT. It encodes CSVEAGEWNTEAFF. Supplemented by reference TRBV29-1 and TRBJ1-1, the full variable domain reads SAVISQKPSRDICQRGTSLTIQCQVDSQVTMMFWYRQQPGQSLTLIATANQGSEATYESGFVIDKFPISRPNLTFSTLTVSNMSPEDSSIYLCSVEAGEWNTEAFFGQGTRLTVV.

The chain combines TRBV11-2 with TRBJ1-2; 7 bases are a match to TRBD1. The ends lost 5 bases at V and 2 bases at J; junction bases unmatched: 11. The CDR3 consists of 16 residues. Germline V lookup: CDR1 SGHAT, CDR2 FQNNGV. CDR3 DNA: TGTGCCAGCAGCCTCGCCGTGGGCAGGGGGAACTATGGCTACACCTTC. The encoded protein is CASSLAVGRGNYGYTF.

The V and J genes are TRBV14 and TRBJ2-5; D perhaps matches TRBD1 (5 bases). Gene TRBJ2-7 matches the end of the DNA better, so the J call may be wrong. CDR1 SGHDN and CDR2 FVKESK come from the germline V gene. The CDR3 is 13 residues long. The CDR3, as DNA: TGTGCCAGCATGTCGGACACCTCCTACGAGCAGTACTTC. This gives the protein CASMSDTSYEQYF.

This chain links TRBV6-5 with TRBJ1-6, with a weak D call TRBD1 (6 bases). With 5 bases removed from V and 9 bases from J, the gap between germline ends came to 17 bases. The CDR3 has 15 amino acids. Germline V gene lookup returns CDR1 MNHEY and CDR2 SVGAGI. The CDR3 region is CASSAVGGAISPLHF. The CDR3 DNA reads as TGTGCCAGCAGTGCCGTAGGGGGGGCTATTTCACCCCTCCACTTT.

This clone has just a few counts. The chain employs TRBV7-9 and TRBJ2-5; the D gene is possibly TRBD2 (6 bases). The CDR3 has 15 amino acids. Germline CDR1 is SEHNR and CDR2 is FQNEAQ (reference sequence). Trimming took off 8 bases at V and 1 base at J, with 17 bases between the two ends. The DNA of the CDR3 is TGTGCCAGCGGCGCCCTTCTAGCGCTCCAAGAGACCCAGTACTTC. Translating gives CASGALLALQETQYF.

This rearrangement joins TRBV7-2 to TRBJ1-4; D gene uncertain. Germline V gene sequence: CDR1 SGHTA, CDR2 FQGNSA. This CDR3 region has 15 residues. V shed 2 bases and J shed 2 bases, with 9 bases lying between them. The CDR3 sequence is CASSLSGPTNEKLFF. The CDR3 bases are TGTGCCAGCAGCTTAAGCGGTCCGACTAATGAAAAACTGTTTTTT.

The rearrangement links TRBV5-4 to TRBJ1-1, with no clear D. Trimming removed 3 bases at V and 5 bases at J, with 8 bases between. CDR3 size: 12 residues. Germline loops: CDR1 SGHNT, CDR2 YYREEE (reference sequence). The CDR3: CASSSGGTEAFF. For the CDR3, the DNA is TGTGCCAGCAGCTCAGGAGGGACTGAAGCTTTCTTT.

Comment on this clone: The junction departs from germline at one end; a sequencing error may be responsible. The chain combines TRBV30 with TRBJ2-5; 7 nucleotides match TRBD2. CDR3 length equals 16 residues. Germline assignment: CDR1 GTSNPN and CDR2 SVGIG (reference sequence). The CDR3 protein is CAWSVNFAPHPGLPNF. The CDR3 DNA reads as TGTGCCTGGAGTGTAAATTTTGCGCCGCACCCGGGACTACCCAACTTC.

This chain uses TRBV19 with TRBJ1-2; TRBD1 matches 8 bases. This CDR3 comprises 14 residues. CDR1 is LNHDA and CDR2 is SQIVND in the germline V gene (reference sequence). J lost 6 bases, V lost 3 bases, and 6 bases had no gene match. CDR3: CASSIGTGGDGYTF. CDR3 nucleotides: TGTGCCAGTAGTATCGGGACAGGAGGAGATGGCTACACCTTC.

The gene calls are TRBV13 and TRBJ1-2, with 9 bases that match TRBD1. The germline V gene has CDR1 PRHDT and CDR2 FYEKMQ (reference sequence). The CDR3 covers 15 residues. Losses at the gene ends were 6 bases for V and 8 bases for J; bases not matched to a gene: 13. As DNA, the CDR3 is TGTGCCAGCAGTGACCCGGGACAGGGTTATGGAGGCTACACCTTC. Translated, it gives CASSDPGQGYGGYTF.

The table lists this clone with a few counts. The V and J genes are TRBV2 and TRBJ2-5; D is perhaps TRBD2 (7 bases). Germline V lookup: CDR1 SNHLY, CDR2 FYNNEI. The ends were cut back, 7 bases at V and 4 bases at J, with 22 bases in the middle. The CDR3 is 16 residues long. This CDR3 is CASIEGGGYYGETQYF. The CDR3 DNA reads as TGTGCCAGCATAGAAGGGGGGGGGTATTACGGAGAGACCCAGTACTTC.

V and J are TRBV30 and TRBJ2-1, with 7 bases lining up with TRBD2. The CDR3 runs to 15 residues. Unmatched junction bases numbered 10, after V lost 2 bases and J lost 6 bases. CDR1 and CDR2 (germline): GTSNPN, SVGIG (reference sequence). The CDR3 DNA reads as TGTGCCTGGAGTAAAGGACTAGGTGATCTCAATGAGCAGTTCTTC. Encoded protein: CAWSKGLGDLNEQFF.

The chain carries TRBV7-3 and TRBJ1-1; tentative D call: TRBD1 (5 bases). There are 15 residues in the CDR3. Germline V gene data show CDR1 as SGHTA and CDR2 as FQGTGA. Trimming removed 1 base from V and 3 bases from J, with 12 bases in between. The CDR3 DNA follows: TGTGCCAGCAGCTTAAAAGGGCGGGGGGACACTGAAGCTTTCTTT. As protein: CASSLKGRGDTEAFF.